The TCR beta chain described here comes from a study of radiation and T cells in renal cell carcinoma. Study background: Nephrectomy followed 15 Gy stereotactic body radiation by 4 weeks. Regarding the study as a whole: Top tumor clonotypes rose in blood 2 weeks post-radiation, then contracted. Pretreatment tumor biopsies were lacking, so baseline clonotypes are unknown.

A word on this clone: Its cognate antigen is unknown.

Time point in this sample: blood 2 weeks post-SBRT. Treatment meaning: 15 Gy SBRT to primary tumor, nephrectomy 4 weeks later. Serial blood draws occurred at baseline and 2 and 4 weeks post-SBRT. CDR1 and CDR2 from the germline V gene are LNHNV and YYDKDF (reference sequence). Trimming left V 2 bases short and J 6 bases short, with 19 bases between. CDR3 size: 16 residues. Sequencing used immunoSEQ multiplex PCR; TCRdb keeps in-frame clones, though not all of them. Among tens of thousands of clones listed, 80% to 90% were seen once. The receptor was isolated from a woman in her 50s with renal cell carcinoma. The specimen was blood, collected from a patient whose treatment included radiotherapy and nephrectomy. This chain joins TRBV15 and TRBJ2-5; tentative D call: TRBD2 (7 bases). The CDR3 reads CATSRYGGASIQTQYF. CDR3 bases: TGTGCCACCAGCAGATATGGGGGGGCTAGTATCCAGACCCAGTACTTC.